What follows is one TCR beta chain and its context. This clone came up a few times. Its target antigen remains unknown. There are no base qualities to consult, and no much larger clone falls within one base. The immunoSEQ Assay, a bias-controlled multiplex PCR, was used to amplify TCRbeta CDR3 regions from genomic DNA. The authors processed their data as follows. The number of nucleated cells in each sample was estimated by amplification of reference gene primers within the assay. To quantify the absolute abundance of each unique TCRbeta CDR3 rearrangement, sequence reads were collapsed and filtered. For each sample, productive Simpson clonality was calculated by taking the square root of Simpson's diversity index across productive rearrangements. This immuneACCESS table, as held by TCRdb, lists in-frame sequences with V and J called but not all clones. Of the missing ones, under half trace to an unresolved V gene in checked studies; the others have no known cause. V and J calls and clone size are as listed in that table; D and trimming were resolved from the DNA. The sample includes approximately 110,000 clones, with approximately 85% observed a single time. The ten top clones hold less than 3.5% of the sample.

The sample is drawn from a study of blood T cell repertoires in COVID-19 (dated by TCRdb to 2020 to 2022). Turning to the overall study: Samples covering the acute and convalescent phases of COVID-19 were provided by collaborators in the United States, Italy and Spain. The material from the prospective study consisted of cDNA or gDNA derived from T cells, B-cell-depleted T cells, or PBMCs. The dataset comprised deeply sampled blood TCRbeta repertoires from subjects exposed to, actively infected with, or recovered from COVID-19. The repertoires were released in a freely available public database meant as a resource for research on the immune response to SARS-CoV-2. The samples were drawn from two sources: the first 160 participants of the ongoing ImmuneRACE study, and 1,200 or so subjects contributed by 6 global collaborators. A de-identified subject ID, COVID-19 status, age in years and sex were almost always included in the sample metadata. Where available, HLA class I and class II types were obtained from metadata supplied by the sample provider rather than from assay-based typing.

At one collaborating source in Seattle, patients were enrolled during active infection and were followed longitudinally through the course of disease. Whole blood was collected in K2EDTA tubes by collaborating institutions according to the institutions' own protocols. Collaborator samples were shipped for TCRbeta analysis as frozen whole blood, isolated PBMCs, or DNA extracted from either sample type. Overall study outcomes, separate from this receptor: The amount of clinical and demographic metadata varied by source and participant and was provided uncurated.

Sequenced input: peripheral blood. The receptor comes from an elderly woman with COVID-19, enrolled during active disease.

The CDR3 protein: CASSPGTAKNSPLHF. Here is the DNA: TGTGCCAGCAGTCCCGGGACAGCAAAAAATTCACCCCTCCACTTT. This sequence uses TRBV6-2 or TRBV6-3 and TRBJ1-6; TRBD1 fits 7 bases in the junction. CDR1 and CDR2 are drawn from the germline V gene: MNHEY, SVGEGT. The CDR3 runs 15 residues from the cysteine to the phenylalanine. The CDR3 DNA has 45 bases and is translated from base 1. After removal of 5 bases from V and 7 bases from J, the junction retains 8 bases not matched to a gene.